This T cell receptor (beta chain) was retrieved from a study of blood T cell dynamics during melanoma immunotherapy. Germline V gene lookup returns CDR1 LNHDA and CDR2 SQIVND (reference sequence). The V end lost 3 bases, the J end lost 4 bases, and 16 bases lay between the germline ends. This CDR3 contains 16 residues. Every bulk PBMC sample received the same 350 ng of DNA. Sequencing used immunoSEQ multiplex PCR; TCRdb keeps in-frame clones, though not all of them. Here the sample spans about 8,600 clones, 85% being singletons. Stated time point: week 3, after first cycle of checkpoint inhibitor. This sequence joins TRBV19 and TRBJ2-1, with TRBD1 as a possible D gene (6 bases). The clonotype comes from a human donor with melanoma. The sequences come from blood, collected from a patient treated with checkpoint blockade. The DNA of the CDR3 is TGTGCCAGTAGTATGATATGGCAGGGGAGTTACAATGAGCAGTTCTTC. As protein: CASSMIWQGSYNEQFF. Variable domain in full (rest from reference TRBV19 and TRBJ2-1): DGGITQSPKYLFRKEGQNVTLSCEQNLNHDAMYWYRQDPGQGLRLIYYSQIVNDFQKGDIAEGYSVSREKKESFPLTVTSAQKNPTAFYLCASSMIWQGSYNEQFFGPGTRLTVL.